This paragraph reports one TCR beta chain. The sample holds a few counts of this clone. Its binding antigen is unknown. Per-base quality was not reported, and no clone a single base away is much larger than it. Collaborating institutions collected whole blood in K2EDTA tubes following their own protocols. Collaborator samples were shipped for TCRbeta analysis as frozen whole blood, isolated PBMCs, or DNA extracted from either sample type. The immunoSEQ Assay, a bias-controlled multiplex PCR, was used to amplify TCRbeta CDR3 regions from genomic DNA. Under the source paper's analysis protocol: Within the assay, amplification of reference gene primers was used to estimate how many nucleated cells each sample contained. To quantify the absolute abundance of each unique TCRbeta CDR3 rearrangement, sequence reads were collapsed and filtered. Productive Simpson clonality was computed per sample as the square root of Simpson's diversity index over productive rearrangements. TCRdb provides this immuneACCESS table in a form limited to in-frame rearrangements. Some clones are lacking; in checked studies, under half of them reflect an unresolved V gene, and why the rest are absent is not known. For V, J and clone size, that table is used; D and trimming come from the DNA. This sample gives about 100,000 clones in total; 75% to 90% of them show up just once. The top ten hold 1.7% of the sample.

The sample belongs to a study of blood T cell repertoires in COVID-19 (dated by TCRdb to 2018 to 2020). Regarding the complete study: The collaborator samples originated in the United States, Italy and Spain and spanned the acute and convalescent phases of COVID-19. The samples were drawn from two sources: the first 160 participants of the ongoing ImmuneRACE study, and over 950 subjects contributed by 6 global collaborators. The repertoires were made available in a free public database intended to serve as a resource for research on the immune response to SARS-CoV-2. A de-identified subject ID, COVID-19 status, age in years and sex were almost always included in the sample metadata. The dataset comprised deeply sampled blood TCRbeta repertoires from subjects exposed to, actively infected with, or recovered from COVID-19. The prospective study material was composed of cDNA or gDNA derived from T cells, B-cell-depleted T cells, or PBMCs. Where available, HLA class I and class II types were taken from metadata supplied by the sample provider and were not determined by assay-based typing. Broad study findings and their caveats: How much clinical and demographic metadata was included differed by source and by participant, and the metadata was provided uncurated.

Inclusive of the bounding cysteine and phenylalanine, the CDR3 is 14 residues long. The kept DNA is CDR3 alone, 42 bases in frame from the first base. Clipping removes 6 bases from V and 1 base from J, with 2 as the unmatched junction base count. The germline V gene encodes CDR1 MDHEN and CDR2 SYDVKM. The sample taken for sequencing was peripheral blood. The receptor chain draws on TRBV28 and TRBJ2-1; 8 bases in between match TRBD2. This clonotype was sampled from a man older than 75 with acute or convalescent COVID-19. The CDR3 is CASSIAGSYNEQFF. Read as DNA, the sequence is TGTGCCAGCAGCATAGCGGGATCCTACAATGAGCAGTTCTTC. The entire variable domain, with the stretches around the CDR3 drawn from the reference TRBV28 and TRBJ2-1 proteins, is DVKVTQSSRYLVKRTGEKVFLECVQDMDHENMFWYRQDPGLGLRLIYFSYDVKMKEKGDIPEGYSVSREKKERFSLILESASTNQTSMYLCASSIAGSYNEQFFGPGTRLTVL.